Included here is one T cell receptor beta chain sequence, with context. Its antigen is not identified. One junction end does not reproduce the germline sequence, and a read error may be involved. Germline CDR1 is MNHEY and CDR2 is SMNVEV (reference sequence). The CDR3 is 15 amino acids. Time point denoted: persistent/refractory GD, antithyroid drugs over 5 years with positive TRAb. PBMCs provided the RNA from which the TCR library was made. These data belong to a study of regulatory T cells in long-lasting Graves disease. Findings and caveats of the study: Persistent disease preferred TRBV28, TRBJ1-2 and TRBJ2-5; new disease, TRBV20-1 and TRBJ2-1.

Arm-PCR of CDR3 regions and iRepertoire HTBI primers were the basis on which TCR beta libraries were built. TCRdb analysed the multiplex PCR reads with MiXCR anew, one entry per CDR3 protein. The table records fewer than 600,000 distinct CDR3 sequences, under 25% of them present only once. The TCR originated in a female donor with Graves disease. The V gene is TRBV27, the J gene TRBJ1-4, with D maybe TRBD1 (5 bases). Material: peripheral blood mononuclear cells (PBMCs), obtained when the disease was refractory, from a patient treated with antithyroid drugs. CDR3 bases: TGTCCCAGCAGGCTATACAGGTCGACTAATGAAAAACTGTTTTTT. Protein sequence: CPSRLYRSTNEKLFF.